The TCR beta chain described here comes from a study of CD8 T cells in Susac syndrome. RNA in amounts of roughly 0.45 to 1 ug was reverse transcribed with random hexamers. Across 54 Vbeta and 13 Jbeta, TCR beta CDR3 was amplified with immunoSEQ multiplex PCR. From the immunoSEQ multiplex PCR reads, TCRdb called clonotypes with MiXCR, one entry per CDR3 protein. The table lists 150,000 to 160,000 distinct CDR3 sequences, around 95% of them singletons. TEMRA cells were FACS-enriched, and CD8+ and CD4+ T cells were isolated negatively. Germline values: CDR1 DFQATT, CDR2 SNEGSKA (reference sequence). The CDR3 extends over 12 amino acids. The V gene end was trimmed by 6 bases and the J gene end by 8 bases; junction bases not matched to a gene: 0.

This chain connects TRBV20-1 to TRBJ2-1, with 14 nucleotides matching TRBD2. The clonotype originates from a human donor with multiple sclerosis. Sequences were obtained from CD8+ T cells from PBMCs. In DNA, the CDR3 is TGCAGTGCGGGACTAGCGGGGGATGAGCAGTTCTTC. As protein: CSAGLAGDEQFF.